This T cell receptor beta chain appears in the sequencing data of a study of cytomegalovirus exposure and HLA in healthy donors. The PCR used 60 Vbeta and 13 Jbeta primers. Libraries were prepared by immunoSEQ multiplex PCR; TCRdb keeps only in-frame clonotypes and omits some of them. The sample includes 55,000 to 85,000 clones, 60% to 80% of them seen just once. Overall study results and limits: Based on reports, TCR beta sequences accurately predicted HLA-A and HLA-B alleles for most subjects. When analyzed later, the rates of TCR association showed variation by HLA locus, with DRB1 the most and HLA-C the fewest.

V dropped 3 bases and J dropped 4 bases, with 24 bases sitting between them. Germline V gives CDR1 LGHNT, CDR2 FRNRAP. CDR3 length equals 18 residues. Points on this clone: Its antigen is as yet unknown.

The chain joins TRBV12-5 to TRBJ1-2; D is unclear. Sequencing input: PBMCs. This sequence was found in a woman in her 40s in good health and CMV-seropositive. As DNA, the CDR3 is TGTGCTAGTGGTTTTACATTAACCCAGCGGGCGCCGGCCTATGGCTACACCTTC. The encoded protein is CASGFTLTQRAPAYGYTF. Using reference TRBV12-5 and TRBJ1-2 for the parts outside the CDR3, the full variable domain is DARVTQTPRHKVTEMGQEVTMRCQPILGHNTVFWYRQTMMQGLELLAYFRNRAPLDDSGMPKDRFSAEMPDATLATLKIQPSEPRDSAVYFCASGFTLTQRAPAYGYTFGSGTRLTVV.